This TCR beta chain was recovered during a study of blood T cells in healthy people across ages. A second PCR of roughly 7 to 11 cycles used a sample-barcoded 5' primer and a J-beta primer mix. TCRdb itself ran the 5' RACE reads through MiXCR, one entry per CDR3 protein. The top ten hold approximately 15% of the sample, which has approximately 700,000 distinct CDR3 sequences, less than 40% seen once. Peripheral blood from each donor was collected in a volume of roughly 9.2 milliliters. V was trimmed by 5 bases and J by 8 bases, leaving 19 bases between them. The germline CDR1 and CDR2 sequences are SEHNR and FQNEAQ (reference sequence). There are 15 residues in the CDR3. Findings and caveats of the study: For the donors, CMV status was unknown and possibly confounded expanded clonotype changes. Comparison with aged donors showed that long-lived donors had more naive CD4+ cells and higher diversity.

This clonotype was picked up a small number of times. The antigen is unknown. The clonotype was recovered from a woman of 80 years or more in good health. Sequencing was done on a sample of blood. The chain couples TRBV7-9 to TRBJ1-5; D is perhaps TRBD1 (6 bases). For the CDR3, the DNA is TGTGCCAGCAGCCGGACCGGGGGGCGCGGGGAGCCCCAGCATTTT. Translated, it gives CASSRTGGRGEPQHF.